This TCR beta chain came from a study of tissue T cells after allogeneic stem cell transplantation. Study-wide results and caveats: Tissue-detected TCR repertoire was only partly captured by blood and spleen T cells.

TCRdb keeps only in-frame clones here, not all; method: immunoSEQ multiplex PCR. This table holds roughly 1,200 clones, around three fifths found once. From germline, CDR1 is MGHRA and CDR2 YSYEKL. The CDR3 runs 16 residues. V was shortened by 1 base and J by 2 bases, with 11 bases between the two germline ends. This clone appeared a few times. What it binds is unknown. Marrow was aspirated from iliac crest or spine when possible, post-mortem. The chain joins TRBV4-1 to TRBJ2-2, with D possibly matching TRBD1 (5 bases). Sequenced here: bone marrow, sampled at autopsy. This clonotype was sampled from a male patient older than 55 with steroid-refractory graft-versus-host disease after an allogeneic stem cell transplant. Some T cells may have originated in the graft donor. CDR3 bases: TGCGCCAGCAGCCAAGTTGTCAGGGTCAACACCGGGGAGCTGTTTTTT. It specifies CASSQVVRVNTGELFF.